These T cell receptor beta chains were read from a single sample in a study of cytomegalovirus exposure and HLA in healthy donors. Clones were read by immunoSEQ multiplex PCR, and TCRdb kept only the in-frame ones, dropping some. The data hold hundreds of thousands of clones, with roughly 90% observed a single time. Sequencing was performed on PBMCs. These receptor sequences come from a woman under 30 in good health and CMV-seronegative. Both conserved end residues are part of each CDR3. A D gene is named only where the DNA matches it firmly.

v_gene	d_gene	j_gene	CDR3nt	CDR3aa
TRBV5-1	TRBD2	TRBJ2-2	TGCGCCAGCAGTAGCGGGAGGGCGTTCGGGGAGCTGTTTTTT	CASSSGRAFGELFF
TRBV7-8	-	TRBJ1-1	TGTGCCAGCAGCTTACGGGGGGGGCTGAGTACTGAAGCTTTCTTT	CASSLRGGLSTEAFF
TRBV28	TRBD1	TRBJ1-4	TGTGCCAGCAGTTTAGGGGTTGGGGACAGGGGGAATGAAAAACTGTTTTTT	CASSLGVGDRGNEKLFF
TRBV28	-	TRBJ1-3	TGTGCCAGCAGCCCAACGAGCTCTGGAAACACCATATATTTT	CASSPTSSGNTIYF
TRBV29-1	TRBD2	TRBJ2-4	TGCAGCGTCGTTGGACTAGCGGGAGGGATAGGCAAAAACATTCAGTACTTC	CSVVGLAGGIGKNIQYF
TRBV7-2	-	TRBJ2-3	TGTGCCAGCAGCTTAGTAGCCCCAGATACGCAGTATTTT	CASSLVAPDTQYF
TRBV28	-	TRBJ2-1	TGTGCCAGCAGTTTAGTCGTCCCGAATGAGCAGTTCTTC	CASSLVVPNEQFF
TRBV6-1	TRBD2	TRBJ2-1	TGTGCCAGCAGTGAGGCAGGGGGACTAGCCTACGGAGGCTCCTACAATGAGCAGTTCTTC	CASSEAGGLAYGGSYNEQFF
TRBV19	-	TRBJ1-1	TGTGCCAGTAGCCCACAGGCTCAGAACACTGAAGCTTTCTTT	CASSPQAQNTEAFF
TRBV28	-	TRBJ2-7	TGTGCCAGCACCGCTGATGGAGGGCAGTACTTC	CASTADGGQYF
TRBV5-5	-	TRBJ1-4	TGTGCCAGCAGCCCGGGGGGGCTGACTAATGAAAAACTGTTTTTT	CASSPGGLTNEKLFF